This record looks at one T cell receptor (beta chain) sequence and its context. Antigen unknown. The entry originates in a study of T cell repertoires in cytomegalovirus infection. Study at large: TCR beta signatures that were public indicated CMV infection and matching HLA type.

TCRdb called the reads again in MiXCR, with one record for every CDR3 protein. The sample yields fewer than 250,000 distinct CDR3 sequences, about 20% seen once. The study's findings and limits: Totalled public TCR beta family frequency picked out people who carried CMV plus the relevant HLA. HLA-C-restricted CMV clonotypes gave the most frequent clonotype in two of eight donors.

The sequenced material came from CD8+ T cells from PBMCs. The clonotype originates from a human donor in good health (CMV status not recorded). Some clones in this sample may be carry-over from other donors' samples.

The CDR3 protein is CSADNLNTEAFF. Written as DNA, the CDR3 is TGCAGCGCGGACAACTTGAACACTGAAGCTTTCTTT. The chain recombines TRBV29-1 with TRBJ1-1; tentative D call: TRBD1 (5 bases). The germline V gene has CDR1 SQVTM and CDR2 ANQGSEA. The V and J ends lost 7 bases and 0 bases respectively, with 9 bases between them. The CDR3 loop spans 12 amino acids.